The rows below give T cell receptor beta chains drawn from one sample of a study of CD8 T cells in ankylosing spondylitis. A single record per CDR3 protein comes from TCRdb applying MiXCR to the 5' RACE reads. The repertoire includes approximately 400,000 distinct CDR3 sequences, 25% to 30% of them detected once, and about 1% sits in the top ten. The sequencing sample was made of blood, either unsorted or a sorted T cell fraction (not recorded which). The receptors were sampled from a male donor with ankylosing spondylitis. Each CDR3 is given without its conserved first and last residue. Rows give clone size only sometimes, using once, few, many, or a class for an expanded clone.

v_call clone_size cdr3_aa
TRBV11-1 - ASSSYQGRGLAGLSYEQY
TRBV7-8 - ASSSWLAVEGPDTQY
TRBV20-1 few SAREGRGYNEQF
TRBV29-1 few SETEGNTEAF
TRBV20-1 - SARATGSTNEKLF
TRBV18 - ASSPDWDMSGAKNIQY
TRBV27 - ASNLLAGGKNEQF
TRBV29-1 - SITNTGELF
TRBV5-1 - ASSLFSAGENTEAF
TRBV24-1 few ATSDPRTGANEQY
TRBV28 - ASSSSGRRETQY
TRBV11-3 - ASAIGGREVDIQY
TRBV20-1 few SARAGETPGNEQY
TRBV7-2 few ASVRGRAGYEQY
TRBV20-1 - SAPSFDRETEAF
TRBV28 - ASKGGLNLNQPQH
TRBV20-1 - SASTSRAKNIQY
TRBV24-1 - ATSGQGYNEQF
TRBV12-3/TRBV12-4 few ASSSRRGGSYEQY
TRBV20-1 - SATEAGLVQQPQH
TRBV5-6 many ASRATGQGLSGANVLT
TRBV7-9 - ASMGGGERETQY
TRBV13 - ASSRTRGLSYEQY
TRBV11-2 - ASSFVTGATNEKLF
TRBV11-2 - ASKLSGRAEETQY
TRBV24-1 - ATSGTSLWNEQF
TRBV6-6 - ASSYSGDEQF
TRBV18 few ASSPGTERATQY
TRBV20-1 few SATTSGRGSGTDTQY
TRBV5-1 - ASSEGQGMPQH
TRBV11-2 few ASSLNTEPYEQY
TRBV2 - ASSGASWSDTQY
TRBV12-3/TRBV12-4 - ASSPRAGDTQY
TRBV5-1 - ASRTENTEAF
TRBV20-1 - SATGTDTQY
TRBV14 - ASSQDLSGVGYGYT
TRBV5-1 few ASSIRTSENTDTQY
TRBV15 few ATSRVSSGTDTQY
TRBV7-8 - ASSLVSDANTGELF
TRBV20-1 - SVTSGAWNEQF
TRBV2 - ASSRIAGGNYEQY
TRBV12-3/TRBV12-4 many ASTRLTNEQF
TRBV4-1 - ASSPYESGSSYNEQF
TRBV6-2/TRBV6-3 - ASYSGLRYYNEQF
TRBV14 - ASSPLGQGEEKLF
TRBV20-1 - SATGGRQGRHEQY